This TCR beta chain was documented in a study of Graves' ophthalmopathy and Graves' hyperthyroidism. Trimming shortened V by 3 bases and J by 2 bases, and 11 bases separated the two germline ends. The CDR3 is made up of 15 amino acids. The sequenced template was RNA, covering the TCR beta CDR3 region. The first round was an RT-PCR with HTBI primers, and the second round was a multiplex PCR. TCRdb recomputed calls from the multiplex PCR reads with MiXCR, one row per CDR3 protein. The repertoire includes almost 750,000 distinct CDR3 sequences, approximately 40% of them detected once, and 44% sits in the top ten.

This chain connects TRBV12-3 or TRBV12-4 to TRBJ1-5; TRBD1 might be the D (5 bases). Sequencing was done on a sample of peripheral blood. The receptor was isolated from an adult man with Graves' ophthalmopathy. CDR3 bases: TGTGCCAGCAGTTTTACGGGGCCTGGCAATCAGCCCCAGCATTTT. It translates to CASSFTGPGNQPQHF.